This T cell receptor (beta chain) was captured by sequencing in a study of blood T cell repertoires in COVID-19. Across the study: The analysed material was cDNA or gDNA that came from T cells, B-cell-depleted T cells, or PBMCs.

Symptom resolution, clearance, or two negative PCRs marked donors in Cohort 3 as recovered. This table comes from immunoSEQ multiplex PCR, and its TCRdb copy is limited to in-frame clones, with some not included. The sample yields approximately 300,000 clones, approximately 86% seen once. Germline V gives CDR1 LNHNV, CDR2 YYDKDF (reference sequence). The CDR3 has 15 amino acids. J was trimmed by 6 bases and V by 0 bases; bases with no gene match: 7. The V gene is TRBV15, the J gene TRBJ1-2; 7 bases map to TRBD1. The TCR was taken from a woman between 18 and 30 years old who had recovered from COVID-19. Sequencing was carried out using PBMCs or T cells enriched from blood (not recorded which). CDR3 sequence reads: CATSRDRWTGNGYTF. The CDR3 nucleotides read TGTGCCACCAGCAGAGATCGTTGGACAGGAAATGGCTACACCTTC.